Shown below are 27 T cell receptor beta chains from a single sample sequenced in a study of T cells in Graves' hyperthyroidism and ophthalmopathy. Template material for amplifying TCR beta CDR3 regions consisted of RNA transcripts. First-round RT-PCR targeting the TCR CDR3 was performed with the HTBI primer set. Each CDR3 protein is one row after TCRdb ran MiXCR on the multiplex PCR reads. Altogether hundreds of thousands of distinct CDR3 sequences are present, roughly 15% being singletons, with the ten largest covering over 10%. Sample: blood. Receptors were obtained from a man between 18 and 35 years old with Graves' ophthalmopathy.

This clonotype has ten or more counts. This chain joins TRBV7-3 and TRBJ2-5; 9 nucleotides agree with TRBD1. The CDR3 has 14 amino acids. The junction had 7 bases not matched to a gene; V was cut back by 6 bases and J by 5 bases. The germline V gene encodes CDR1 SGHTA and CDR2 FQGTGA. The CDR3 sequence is CASRSTGGGETQYF. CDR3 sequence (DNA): TGTGCCAGCAGGTCCACAGGGGGCGGCGAGACCCAGTACTTC.

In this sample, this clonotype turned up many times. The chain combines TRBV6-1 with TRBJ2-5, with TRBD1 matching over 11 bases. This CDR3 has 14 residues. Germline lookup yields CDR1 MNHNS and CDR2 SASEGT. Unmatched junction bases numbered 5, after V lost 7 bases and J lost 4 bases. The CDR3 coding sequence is TGTGCCAGCACCGTGGGGACAGGGGGAGAGACCCAGTACTTC. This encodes CASTVGTGGETQYF.

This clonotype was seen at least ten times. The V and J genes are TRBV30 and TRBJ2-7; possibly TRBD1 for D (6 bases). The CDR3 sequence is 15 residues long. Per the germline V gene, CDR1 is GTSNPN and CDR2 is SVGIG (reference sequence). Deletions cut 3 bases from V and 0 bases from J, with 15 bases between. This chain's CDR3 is CAWRTGTKSSYEQYF. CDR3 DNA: TGTGCCTGGAGAACCGGGACAAAAAGCTCCTACGAGCAGTACTTC.

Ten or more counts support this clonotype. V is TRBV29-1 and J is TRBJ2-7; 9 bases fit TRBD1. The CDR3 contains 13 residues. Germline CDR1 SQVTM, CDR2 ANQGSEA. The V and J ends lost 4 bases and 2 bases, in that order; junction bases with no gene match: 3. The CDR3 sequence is CSVAGTGTYEQYF. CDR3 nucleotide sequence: TGCAGCGTTGCCGGGACAGGGACCTACGAGCAGTACTTC.

The CDR3, as DNA: TGTGCCAGCAGTTTCCTCGGGACAGCAAATCAGCCCCAGCATTTT. Its protein is CASSFLGTANQPQHF. The V call is TRBV6-1, the J call TRBJ1-5, with 7 bases identical to TRBD1. The CDR3 runs 15 residues. Trimming cost V 5 bases and J 4 bases; bases outside gene matches: 8. The germline CDR1 and CDR2 sequences are MNHNS and SASEGT.

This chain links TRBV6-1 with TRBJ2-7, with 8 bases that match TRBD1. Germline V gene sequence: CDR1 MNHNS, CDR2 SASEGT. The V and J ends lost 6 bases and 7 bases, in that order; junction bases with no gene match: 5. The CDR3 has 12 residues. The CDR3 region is CASSTDRAEQYF. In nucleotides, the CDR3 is TGTGCCAGCAGCACGGACAGGGCAGAGCAGTACTTC.

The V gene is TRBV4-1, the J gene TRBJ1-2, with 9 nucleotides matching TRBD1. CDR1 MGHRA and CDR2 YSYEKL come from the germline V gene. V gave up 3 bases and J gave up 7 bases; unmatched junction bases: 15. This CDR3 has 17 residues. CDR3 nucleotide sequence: TGCGCCAGCAGCCAGGATTCACTAGACAGGGGGTTGTCTGGCTACACCTTC. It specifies CASSQDSLDRGLSGYTF.

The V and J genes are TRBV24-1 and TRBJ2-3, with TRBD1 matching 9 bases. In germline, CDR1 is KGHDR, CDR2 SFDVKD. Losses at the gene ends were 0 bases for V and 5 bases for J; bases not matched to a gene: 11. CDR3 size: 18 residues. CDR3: CATSDLPGRDRVEDTQYF. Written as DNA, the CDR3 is TGTGCCACCAGTGATTTGCCTGGCCGGGACAGGGTAGAAGATACGCAGTATTTT.

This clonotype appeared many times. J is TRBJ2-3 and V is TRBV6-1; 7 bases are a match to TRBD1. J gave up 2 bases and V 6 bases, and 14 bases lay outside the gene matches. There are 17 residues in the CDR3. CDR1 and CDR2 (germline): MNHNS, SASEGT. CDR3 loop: CASSPQGEAELTDTQYF. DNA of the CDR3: TGTGCCAGCAGCCCCCAGGGGGAAGCGGAGCTCACAGATACGCAGTATTTT.

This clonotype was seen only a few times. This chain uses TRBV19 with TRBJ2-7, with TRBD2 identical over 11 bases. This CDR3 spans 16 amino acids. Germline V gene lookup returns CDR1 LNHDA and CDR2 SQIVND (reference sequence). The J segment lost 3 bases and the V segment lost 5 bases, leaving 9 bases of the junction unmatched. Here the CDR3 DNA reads TGTGCCAGTAGTTCCCCCTCGCTAGCGGGGGGCTACGAGCAGTACTTC. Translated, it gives CASSSPSLAGGYEQYF.

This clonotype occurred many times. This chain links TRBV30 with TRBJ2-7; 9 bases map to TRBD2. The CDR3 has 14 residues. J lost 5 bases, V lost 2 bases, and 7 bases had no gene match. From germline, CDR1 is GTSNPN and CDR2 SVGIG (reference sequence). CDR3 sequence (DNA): TGTGCCTGGAGTATTGCGGGAGGGACTGACGAGCAGTACTTC. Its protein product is CAWSIAGGTDEQYF. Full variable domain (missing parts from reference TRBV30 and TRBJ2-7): SQTIHQWPATLVQPVGSPLSLECTVEGTSNPNLYWYRQAAGRGLQLLFYSVGIGQISSEVPQNLSASRPQDRQFILSSKKLLLSDSGFYLCAWSIAGGTDEQYFGPGTRLTVT.

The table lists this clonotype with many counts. The CDR3 loop is CASSFGRATAAVFQETQYF. The CDR3 nucleotides are TGTGCCAGCAGTTTCGGCAGGGCGACGGCCGCGGTCTTCCAAGAGACCCAGTACTTC. The chain couples TRBV12-3 or TRBV12-4 to TRBJ2-5; a possible D gene is TRBD1 (5 bases). Trimming cost V 3 bases and J 1 base, with 24 bases left between them. This CDR3 comprises 19 residues.

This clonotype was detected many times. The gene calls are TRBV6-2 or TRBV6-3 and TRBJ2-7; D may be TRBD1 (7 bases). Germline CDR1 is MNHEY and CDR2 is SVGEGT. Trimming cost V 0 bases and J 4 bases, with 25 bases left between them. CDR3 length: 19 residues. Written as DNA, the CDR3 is TGTGCCAGCAGTTACTCTCTCAGCCCAACAGGGGAGGATTTGTACGAGCAGTACTTC. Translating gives CASSYSLSPTGEDLYEQYF.

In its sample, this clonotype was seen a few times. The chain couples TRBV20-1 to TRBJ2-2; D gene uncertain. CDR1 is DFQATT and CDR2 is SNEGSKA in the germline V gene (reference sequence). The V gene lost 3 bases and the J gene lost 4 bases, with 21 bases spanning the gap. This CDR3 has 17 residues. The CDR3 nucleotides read TGCAGTGCTAGTAGCACAGTGATCAGAACGGGCACCGGGGAGCTGTTTTTT. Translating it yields CSASSTVIRTGTGELFF.

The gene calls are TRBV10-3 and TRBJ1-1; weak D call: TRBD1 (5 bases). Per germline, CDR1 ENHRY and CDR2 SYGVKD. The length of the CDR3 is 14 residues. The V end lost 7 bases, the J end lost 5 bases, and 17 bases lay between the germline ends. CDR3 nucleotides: TGTGCCATCAAAAGTCTGGCCTCAGGGACTGAAGCTTTCTTT. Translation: CAIKSLASGTEAFF.

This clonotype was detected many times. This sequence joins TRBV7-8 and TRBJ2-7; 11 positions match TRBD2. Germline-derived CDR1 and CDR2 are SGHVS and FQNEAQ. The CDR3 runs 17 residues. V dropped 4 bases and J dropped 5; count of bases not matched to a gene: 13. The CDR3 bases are TGTGCCAGCAGCTCCGGGACTAGCGGCCTGTTTGAGAACGAGCAGTACTTC. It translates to CASSSGTSGLFENEQYF.

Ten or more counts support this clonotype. The chain's CDR3 is CASSLGPGSEQYF. The CDR3 nucleotides are TGTGCCAGCAGTTTAGGCCCCGGGTCCGAGCAGTACTTC. The V call is TRBV12-3 or TRBV12-4, the J call TRBJ2-7; no reliable D call. V was shortened by 1 base and J by 6 bases, with 10 bases between the two germline ends. The CDR3 runs 13 residues.

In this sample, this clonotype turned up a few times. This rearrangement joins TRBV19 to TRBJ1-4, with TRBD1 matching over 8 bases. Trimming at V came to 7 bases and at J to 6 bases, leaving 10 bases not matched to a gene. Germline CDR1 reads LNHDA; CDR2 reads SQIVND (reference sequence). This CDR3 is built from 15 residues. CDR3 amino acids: CASTQLQGADEKLFF. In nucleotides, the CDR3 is TGTGCCAGTACGCAGTTGCAGGGGGCTGATGAAAAACTGTTTTTT.

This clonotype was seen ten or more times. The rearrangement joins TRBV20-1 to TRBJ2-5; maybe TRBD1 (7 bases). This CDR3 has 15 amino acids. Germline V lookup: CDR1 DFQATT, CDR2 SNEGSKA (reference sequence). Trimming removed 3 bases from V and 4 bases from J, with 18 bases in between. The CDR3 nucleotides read TGCAGTGCTAGGCGCCGGAGGGGGCTCGCAGAGACCCAGTACTTC. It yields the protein CSARRRRGLAETQYF.

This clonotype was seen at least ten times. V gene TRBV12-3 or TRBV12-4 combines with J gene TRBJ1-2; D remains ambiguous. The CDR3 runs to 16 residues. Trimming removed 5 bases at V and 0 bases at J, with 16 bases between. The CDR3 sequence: CASSPRGSLSNYGYTF. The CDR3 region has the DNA TGTGCCAGCAGTCCCCGAGGGAGTCTCTCTAACTATGGCTACACCTTC.

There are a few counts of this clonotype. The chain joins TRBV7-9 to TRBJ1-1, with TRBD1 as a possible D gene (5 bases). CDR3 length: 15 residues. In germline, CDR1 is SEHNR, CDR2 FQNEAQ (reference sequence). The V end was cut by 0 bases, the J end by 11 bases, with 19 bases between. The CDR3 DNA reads TGTGCCAGCAGCTTAGCAGGGGCCGGGAGGGCGGCCGCTTTCTTT. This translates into CASSLAGAGRAAAFF.

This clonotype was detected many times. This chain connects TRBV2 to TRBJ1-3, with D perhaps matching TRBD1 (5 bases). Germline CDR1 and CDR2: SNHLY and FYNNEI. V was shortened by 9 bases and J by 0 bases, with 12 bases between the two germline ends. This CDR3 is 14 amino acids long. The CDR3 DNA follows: TGTGCCAGAGAAGGGGAAAGCTCTGGAAACACCATATATTTT. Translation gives CAREGESSGNTIYF.

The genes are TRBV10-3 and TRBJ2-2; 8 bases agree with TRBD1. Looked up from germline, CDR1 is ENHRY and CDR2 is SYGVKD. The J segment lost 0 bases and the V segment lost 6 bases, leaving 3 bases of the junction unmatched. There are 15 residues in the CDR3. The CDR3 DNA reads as TGTGCCATCAGGACAGGGGCAGCGAACACCGGGGAGCTGTTTTTT. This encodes CAIRTGAANTGELFF.

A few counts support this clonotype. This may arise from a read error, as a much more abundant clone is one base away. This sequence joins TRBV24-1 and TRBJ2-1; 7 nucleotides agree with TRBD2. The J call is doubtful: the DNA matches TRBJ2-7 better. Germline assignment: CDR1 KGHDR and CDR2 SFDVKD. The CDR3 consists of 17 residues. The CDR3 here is CATSDLAGRSSYNEQYF. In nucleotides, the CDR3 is TGTGCCACCAGTGATTTAGCGGGACGGAGCTCCTACAATGAGCAGTACTTC.

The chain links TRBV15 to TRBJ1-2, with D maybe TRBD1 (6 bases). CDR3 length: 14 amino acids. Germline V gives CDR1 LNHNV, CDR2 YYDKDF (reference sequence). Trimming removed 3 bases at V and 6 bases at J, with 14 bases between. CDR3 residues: CATSSLGGGDGYTF. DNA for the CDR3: TGTGCCACCAGCAGCTTAGGGGGGGGAGATGGCTACACCTTC. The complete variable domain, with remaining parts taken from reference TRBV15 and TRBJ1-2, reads DAMVIQNPRYQVTQFGKPVTLSCSQTLNHNVMYWYQQKSSQAPKLLFHYYDKDFNNEADTPDNFQSRRPNTSFCFLDIRSPGLGDTAMYLCATSSLGGGDGYTFGSGTRLTVV.

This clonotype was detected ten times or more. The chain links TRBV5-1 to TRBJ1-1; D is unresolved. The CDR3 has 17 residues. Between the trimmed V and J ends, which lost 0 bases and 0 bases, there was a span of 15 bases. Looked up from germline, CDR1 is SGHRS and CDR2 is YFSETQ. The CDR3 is CASSLVTVSVMNTEAFF. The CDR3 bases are TGCGCCAGCAGCTTGGTGACCGTAAGCGTGATGAACACTGAAGCTTTCTTT. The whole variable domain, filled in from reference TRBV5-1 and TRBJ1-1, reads KAGVTQTPRYLIKTRGQQVTLSCSPISGHRSVSWYQQTPGQGLQFLFEYFSETQRNKGNFPGRFSGRQFSNSRSEMNVSTLELGDSALYLCASSLVTVSVMNTEAFFGQGTRLTVV.

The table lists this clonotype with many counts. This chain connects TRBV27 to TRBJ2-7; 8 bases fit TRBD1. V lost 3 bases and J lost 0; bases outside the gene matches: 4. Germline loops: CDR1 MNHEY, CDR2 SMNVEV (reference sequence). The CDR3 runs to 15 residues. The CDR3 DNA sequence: TGTGCCAGCAGTTTGGCCACAGGGGGCTCCTACGAGCAGTACTTC. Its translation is CASSLATGGSYEQYF.